What follows is one T cell receptor beta chain and its context. What it binds is unknown. The data belong to a study of cytomegalovirus exposure and HLA in healthy donors. Notes on the study in general: According to the study, 160 or so TCR beta chains were cytomegalovirus-associated. CMV serostatus was the sole immune exposure information available. Presence/absence analyses assumed roughly uniform sequencing depth across donors.

PCR employed 60 Vbeta and 13 Jbeta primers. Data came from immunoSEQ multiplex PCR; TCRdb stores just in-frame clones and leaves some out. The sample shows 150,000 to 200,000 clones, roughly 79% of them seen only once. This clonotype originated in a man aged 45-65 years in good health and CMV-seropositive. What was sequenced was PBMCs.

DNA for the CDR3: TGTGCCAGCAGCTTAATTCCTAGCACAGATACGCAGTATTTT. As protein: CASSLIPSTDTQYF. This chain connects TRBV7-3 to TRBJ2-3; no definite D call. The V gene's germline CDR1 is SGHTA and CDR2 FQGTGA. The V end was cut by 1 base, the J end by 0 bases, with 5 bases between. There are 14 residues in the CDR3.